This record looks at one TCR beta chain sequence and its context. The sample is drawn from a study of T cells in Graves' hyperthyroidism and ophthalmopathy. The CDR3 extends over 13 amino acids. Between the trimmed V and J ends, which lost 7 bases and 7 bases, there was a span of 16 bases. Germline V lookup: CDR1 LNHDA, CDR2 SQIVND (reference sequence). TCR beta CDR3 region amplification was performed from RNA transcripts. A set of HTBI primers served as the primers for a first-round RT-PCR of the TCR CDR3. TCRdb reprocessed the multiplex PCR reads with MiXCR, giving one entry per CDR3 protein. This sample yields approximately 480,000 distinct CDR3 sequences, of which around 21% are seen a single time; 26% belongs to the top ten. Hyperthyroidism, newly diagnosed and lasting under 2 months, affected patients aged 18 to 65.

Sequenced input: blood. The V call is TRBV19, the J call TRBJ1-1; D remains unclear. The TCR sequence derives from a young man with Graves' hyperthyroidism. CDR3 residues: CASTPTVFREAFF. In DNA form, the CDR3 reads TGTGCCAGTACCCCGACTGTGTTCCGTGAAGCTTTCTTT.